The 18 T cell receptor beta chains listed next were all sequenced from one sample in a study of regulatory dendritic cells for organ transplantation (dated by TCRdb to 2017 to 2019). The library was obtained by the immunoSEQ multiplex PCR assay. TCRdb re-hosts the immuneACCESS table, in-frame sequences only. Its copies lack some clones; in the studies checked, an unresolved V gene accounts for under half of them, and the cause for the rest is not known. This sample gives under 35,000 clones in total; roughly 84% of them show up just once. Jointly, the top ten make up approximately 0.39% of the sample. The sequenced sample was naive CD8+ T cells from blood. In light of the paper, this sample's cell subset or site label describes: CD45RA+ naive T cells. Receptors were obtained from a human donor in good health.

This clone was recorded a few times. The chain links TRBV5-1 to TRBJ1-1, with D maybe TRBD1 (6 bases). The CDR3 runs 16 residues. In germline, CDR1 is SGHRS, CDR2 YFSETQ. The V gene lost 0 bases and the J gene lost 0 bases, with 12 bases spanning the gap. The CDR3 DNA reads as TGCGCCAGCAGCTTGGCCCTAGGACAGATGAACACTGAAGCTTTCTTT. It codes for CASSLALGQMNTEAFF. The full variable domain, its missing parts supplied by reference TRBV5-1 and TRBJ1-1, is KAGVTQTPRYLIKTRGQQVTLSCSPISGHRSVSWYQQTPGQGLQFLFEYFSETQRNKGNFPGRFSGRQFSNSRSEMNVSTLELGDSALYLCASSLALGQMNTEAFFGQGTRLTVV.

The sample holds a few counts of this clone. The rearrangement links TRBV7-3 to TRBJ2-7; unclear D gene. This CDR3 is 12 amino acids long. V lost 4 bases, J lost 6 bases, and 10 bases lay in between. Per the germline V gene, CDR1 is SGHTA and CDR2 is FQGTGA. CDR3 in amino acids: CASSSPLFEQYF. The CDR3 DNA reads TGTGCCAGCAGCTCCCCCCTATTCGAGCAGTACTTC.

This rearrangement joins TRBV19 to TRBJ2-6; the match to TRBD1 covers 7 bases. V shed 8 bases, J shed 1 base, and the junction held 8 bases outside the gene matches. This CDR3 has 16 residues. Germline assignment: CDR1 LNHDA and CDR2 SQIVND (reference sequence). The DNA of the CDR3 is TGTGCCAGTTGGGACAGTTCCAAATCTGGGGCCAACGTCCTGACTTTC. Translating it yields CASWDSSKSGANVLTF.

V is TRBV19 and J is TRBJ1-1, with 7 bases that match TRBD1. Germline CDR1 reads LNHDA; CDR2 reads SQIVND (reference sequence). After removal of 7 bases from V and 4 bases from J, the junction contained 15 bases not matched to a gene. This CDR3 has 16 amino acids. CDR3 nucleotides: TGTGCCAGTACTCCCGCCCACAACAGGGGTGGCACTGAAGCTTTCTTT. It is translated as CASTPAHNRGGTEAFF.

The chain carries TRBV9 and TRBJ2-2; 9 nucleotides agree with TRBD1. CDR1 is SGDLS and CDR2 is YYNGEE in the germline V gene. The length of the CDR3 is 16 residues. After removal of 0 bases from V and 4 bases from J, the junction contained 4 bases not matched to a gene. CDR3 residues: CASSVEQGAFTGELFF. The CDR3 bases are TGTGCCAGCAGCGTAGAACAGGGGGCGTTCACCGGGGAGCTGTTTTTT.

V usage is TRBV19 and J usage is TRBJ1-1, with TRBD1 matching over 8 bases. Germline loops: CDR1 LNHDA, CDR2 SQIVND (reference sequence). This CDR3 is 15 amino acids long. V dropped 1 base and J dropped 5; count of bases not matched to a gene: 6. Here the CDR3 reads CASSIGGRGHTEAFF. DNA of the CDR3: TGTGCCAGTAGTATAGGGGGCAGGGGGCATACTGAAGCTTTCTTT.

This sequence joins TRBV5-1 and TRBJ1-5, with 10 bases that match TRBD1. J lost 7 bases, V lost 0 bases, and 7 bases had no gene match. Germline values: CDR1 SGHRS, CDR2 YFSETQ. The CDR3 covers 16 residues. Written as DNA, the CDR3 is TGCGCCAGCAGCTTGGATACGGGACAGGGGTCACAGCCCCAGCATTTT. It specifies CASSLDTGQGSQPQHF.

This rearrangement joins TRBV6-6 to TRBJ1-5; tentative D call: TRBD1 (5 bases). CDR1 is MNHNY, CDR2 SVGAGI, per germline (reference sequence). The CDR3 runs to 13 residues. Between the trimmed V and J ends, which lost 6 bases and 5 bases, there was a span of 11 bases. CDR3 amino acids: CASSPGWDQPQHF. CDR3 sequence (DNA): TGTGCCAGCAGCCCAGGGTGGGATCAGCCCCAGCATTTT.

This clone was seen a handful of times. This likely comes from a read error, as the CDR3 has no conserved phenylalanine or tryptophan at its end. It is unclear where the CDR3 begins or ends on the DNA, so no DNA is shown, and the CDR3 is as TCRdb lists it. CDR3: CASSQYGSGTGGR. The gene calls are TRBV23-1 and TRBJ1-1; the table's D gene call, TRBD1, was not cross checked with the DNA. TRBV23-1 is an open reading frame whose function is uncertain. Counting both end residues, the CDR3 totals 13 amino acids.

The chain combines TRBV7-9 with TRBJ1-2; 11 positions match TRBD1. Trimming removed 5 bases from V and 8 bases from J; junction bases left unmatched: 7. This CDR3 spans 14 amino acids. The germline gives CDR1 SEHNR, CDR2 FQNEAQ (reference sequence). The CDR3 is CASSDGQGAEGYTF. The CDR3 nucleotides are TGTGCCAGCAGCGACGGACAGGGGGCGGAGGGCTACACCTTC.

The V call is TRBV2, the J call TRBJ1-4; 10 bases match TRBD1. The CDR3 contains 15 residues. Germline V gene lookup returns CDR1 SNHLY and CDR2 FYNNEI. The V gene end was trimmed by 5 bases and the J gene end by 6 bases; junction bases not matched to a gene: 6. CDR3 in amino acids: CASSSPGTGDEKLFF. CDR3 bases: TGTGCCAGCAGTTCCCCCGGGACAGGGGATGAAAAACTGTTTTTT.

J is TRBJ1-5 and V is TRBV9; D is undetermined. V was trimmed by 0 bases and J by 5 bases, leaving 6 bases between them. Germline values: CDR1 SGDLS, CDR2 YYNGEE. This CDR3 region has 13 residues. For the CDR3, the DNA is TGTGCCAGCAGCGTAGGAGGATATCAGCCCCAGCATTTT. This codes for CASSVGGYQPQHF.

CDR3 protein: CASGYGRFTNTGELFF. Here the CDR3 DNA reads TGTGCTAGTGGGTACGGGAGGTTTACGAACACCGGGGAGCTGTTTTTT. The chain couples TRBV19 to TRBJ2-2, with TRBD2 identical over 7 bases. The CDR3 loop spans 16 amino acids. In germline, CDR1 is LNHDA, CDR2 SQIVND (reference sequence).

The genes are TRBV19 and TRBJ1-1; D might be TRBD1 (6 bases). The V and J ends lost 8 bases and 5 bases respectively, with 9 bases between them. The CDR3 consists of 11 residues. Germline V gene data show CDR1 as LNHDA and CDR2 as SQIVND (reference sequence). The CDR3 sequence is CASHQGTEAFF. Written as DNA, the CDR3 is TGTGCCAGTCATCAGGGGACTGAAGCTTTCTTT.

The gene calls are TRBV5-4 and TRBJ2-7; D may be TRBD1 (6 bases). Germline loops: CDR1 SGHNT, CDR2 YYREEE (reference sequence). The CDR3 extends over 17 amino acids. V was shortened by 3 bases and J by 4 bases, with 23 bases between the two germline ends. CDR3 amino acids: CASSWNENRDPTYEQYF. CDR3 DNA sequence: TGTGCCAGCAGCTGGAATGAAAACAGGGATCCAACGTACGAGCAGTACTTC.

The chain couples TRBV7-9 to TRBJ2-4; D not certain. Germline loops: CDR1 SEHNR, CDR2 FQNEAQ (reference sequence). This CDR3 region has 16 residues. V was cut by 0 bases and J by 0 bases, with 9 bases left in between. The CDR3 loop is CASSLAPVLAKNIQYF. Written as DNA, the CDR3 is TGTGCCAGCAGCTTAGCGCCGGTGCTAGCCAAAAACATTCAGTACTTC.

The chain is built from TRBV5-1 and TRBJ2-7, with TRBD2 matching over 10 bases. The CDR3 contains 15 residues. Germline loops: CDR1 SGHRS, CDR2 YFSETQ. J gave up 3 bases and V 1 base, and 4 bases lay outside the gene matches. The chain's CDR3 is CASSLSSSGGYEQYF. As DNA, the CDR3 is TGCGCCAGCAGCTTGTCGTCTAGCGGGGGCTACGAGCAGTACTTC.

A single count supports this clone. The rearrangement links TRBV4-3 to TRBJ1-1; 8 bases align to TRBD1. After removal of 0 bases from V and 11 bases from J, the junction contained 17 bases not matched to a gene. The CDR3 length is 17 residues. Germline CDR1 is LGHNA and CDR2 is YSLEER. CDR3 amino acids: CASSQDHTRTGIFYAFF. The CDR3 bases are TGCGCCAGCAGCCAAGATCACACACGGACAGGGATTTTTTATGCTTTCTTT.